These 13 T cell receptor beta chains share one sample of origin, sequenced in a study of somatic mutations in cytotoxic T cells in rheumatoid arthritis. Data came from immunoSEQ multiplex PCR; TCRdb stores just in-frame clones and leaves some out. This sample carries 10,000 or so clones, over 75% of them seen once, and the ten largest clones take approximately 20%. What was sequenced was CD8+ T cells sorted from blood. The source of these receptors is a woman aged 45 to 65 in good health.

The chain uses TRBV28 and TRBJ2-7; 8 bases agree with TRBD1. Germline loops: CDR1 MDHEN, CDR2 SYDVKM. V shed 5 bases, J shed 6 bases, and the junction held 9 bases outside the gene matches. This CDR3 is 14 amino acids long. The CDR3 region has the DNA TGTGCCAGCAGTCCGGGACAGGTCTTCAGCGAGCAGTACTTC. Translation gives CASSPGQVFSEQYF.

The chain combines TRBV9 with TRBJ1-1; TRBD1 matches at 9 bases. After removal of 3 bases from V and 0 bases from J, the junction contained 6 bases not matched to a gene. There are 16 residues in the CDR3. Germline CDR1 and CDR2: SGDLS and YYNGEE. CDR3 sequence: CASSGETGGMNTEAFF. The CDR3 bases are TGTGCCAGCAGCGGCGAGACAGGGGGGATGAACACTGAAGCTTTCTTT.

This clone ranks as medium-sized. The V and J genes are TRBV4-3 and TRBJ1-4; no clear D. Trimming pared 1 base from V and 8 bases from J, leaving 20 bases between. CDR1 and CDR2 (germline): LGHNA, YSLEER. The CDR3 extends over 17 amino acids. CDR3: CASSQGLTGGFWEKLFF. The CDR3 nucleotides are TGCGCCAGCAGCCAAGGCCTGACTGGTGGTTTTTGGGAAAAACTGTTTTTT.

The rearrangement joins TRBV4-3 to TRBJ1-1; TRBD1 aligns across 8 bases. This CDR3 contains 15 residues. J gave up 4 bases and V 1 base, and 5 bases lay outside the gene matches. Germline assignment: CDR1 LGHNA and CDR2 YSLEER. In DNA form, the CDR3 reads TGCGCCAGCAGCCAAGGGACAGGGTTGGGCACTGAAGCTTTCTTT. This translates into CASSQGTGLGTEAFF.

This sequence joins TRBV6-8 and TRBJ2-5, with D possibly TRBD1 on 5 matching bases. Between the trimmed V and J ends, which lost 6 bases and 9 bases, there was a span of 17 bases. The germline gives CDR1 MNHGY, CDR2 SAAAGT. The CDR3 covers 13 residues. The DNA for the CDR3 is TGTGCCAGCAGAGGGAAGGGGTCCCTTTCCCAGTACTTC. Protein: CASRGKGSLSQYF.

The V and J genes are TRBV11-2 and TRBJ2-5; TRBD2 agrees at 9 bases. Trimming removed 4 bases from V and 10 bases from J; junction bases left unmatched: 13. The CDR3 is 15 residues long. CDR1 is SGHAT and CDR2 is FQNNGV in the germline V gene. The CDR3 nucleotides read TGTGCCAGCAGCTATCCAGCGGGGGGACTCCCCCACCAGTACTTC. It translates to CASSYPAGGLPHQYF.

In DNA, the CDR3 is TGTGCCAGCAGTTACTACAGAGAGAACACTGAAGCTTTCTTT. It encodes CASSYYRENTEAFF. The gene calls are TRBV6-5 and TRBJ1-1; no reliable D call. The germline V gene encodes CDR1 MNHEY and CDR2 SVGAGI. CDR3 length: 14 residues. Trimming stripped 1 base from V and 1 base from J, with 7 bases between.

This rearrangement joins TRBV6-1 to TRBJ2-7; tentative D call: TRBD1 (6 bases). This CDR3 region has 14 residues. Trimming removed 5 bases at V and 3 bases at J, with 14 bases between. The V gene's germline CDR1 is MNHNS and CDR2 SASEGT. The CDR3 coding sequence is TGTGCCAGCAGTCCAGGGACACCAGGCTACGAGCAGTACTTC. Translation: CASSPGTPGYEQYF.

The chain employs TRBV6-5 and TRBJ1-1; D perhaps matches TRBD1 (6 bases). Trimming took off 6 bases at V and 4 bases at J, with 12 bases between the two ends. The CDR3 has 13 residues. Looked up from germline, CDR1 is MNHEY and CDR2 is SVGAGI. The chain's CDR3 is CASSEDRFTEAFF. The CDR3 DNA sequence: TGTGCCAGCAGCGAAGACAGGTTCACTGAAGCTTTCTTT.

The rearrangement joins TRBV4-2 to TRBJ1-6, with TRBD1 matching 7 bases. The junction had 8 bases not matched to a gene; V was cut back by 0 bases and J by 9 bases. Per germline, CDR1 LGHNA and CDR2 YNFKEQ. The CDR3 extends over 16 amino acids. The chain's CDR3 is CASSQDQRGLTSPLHF. CDR3 bases: TGTGCCAGCAGCCAAGATCAGAGGGGGCTGACTTCACCCCTCCACTTT.

The CDR3 is CASSHEQGLSNQPQHF. As DNA, the CDR3 is TGTGCCAGCAGCCATGAACAGGGCCTCAGCAATCAGCCCCAGCATTTT. J is TRBJ1-5 and V is TRBV4-2, with a possible D match to TRBD1 (6 bases). The germline V gene has CDR1 LGHNA and CDR2 YNFKEQ. The CDR3 covers 16 residues. The ends were cut back, 3 bases at V and 1 base at J, with 13 bases in the middle.

The J gene is TRBJ2-1, the V gene TRBV7-9; 7 nucleotides align to TRBD2. The CDR3 covers 17 residues. Germline V gene lookup returns CDR1 SEHNR and CDR2 FQNEAQ (reference sequence). Trimming removed 1 base from V and 0 bases from J; junction bases left unmatched: 6. The CDR3 reads CASSLVAGESSYNEQFF. The DNA for the CDR3 is TGTGCCAGCAGCTTAGTTGCGGGGGAGAGCTCCTACAATGAGCAGTTCTTC.

The gene calls are TRBV5-4 and TRBJ2-1; TRBD2 agrees at 14 bases. Germline assignment: CDR1 SGHNT and CDR2 YYREEE (reference sequence). The CDR3 consists of 16 residues. J was trimmed by 7 bases and V by 5 bases; bases with no gene match: 8. Here the CDR3 DNA reads TGTGCCAGCAGATTCTGGACTAGCGGGGGGAGGAATGAGCAGTTCTTC. Encoded protein: CASRFWTSGGRNEQFF. The full variable domain, in which reference TRBV5-4 and TRBJ2-1 provide the parts outside the CDR3, is ETGVTQSPTHLIKTRGQQVTLRCSSQSGHNTVSWYQQALGQGPQFIFQYYREEENGRGNFPPRFSGLQFPNYSSELNVNALELDDSALYLCASRFWTSGGRNEQFFGPGTRLTVL.